Presented here are 17 T cell receptor beta chains from one specimen sequenced in a study of OX40 agonist ivuxolimab in advanced cancers. Clones were read by immunoSEQ multiplex PCR, and TCRdb kept only the in-frame ones, dropping some. The sample has tens of thousands of clones, less than 95% seen once. The sample consisted of CD4+ or CD8+ T cells sorted from blood, taken in a trial of the OX40 agonist ivuxolimab. The receptors here all came from an adult with an advanced solid tumor such as melanoma, head and neck, liver or kidney cancer.

This chain connects TRBV2 to TRBJ2-3; D assignment may be TRBD1 or TRBD2 (5 bases each). From germline, CDR1 is SNHLY and CDR2 FYNNEI. Deletions cut 4 bases from V and 2 bases from J, with 10 bases between. The CDR3 has 14 residues. The CDR3 region is CASSGPGATDTQYF. CDR3 in DNA: TGTGCCAGCAGTGGGCCCGGGGCCACAGATACGCAGTATTTT.

The chain couples TRBV12-5 to TRBJ2-5, with 10 bases fitting TRBD1. The CDR3 is 14 residues long. V shed 5 bases, J shed 3 bases, and the junction held 3 bases outside the gene matches. Germline values: CDR1 LGHNT, CDR2 FRNRAP. The CDR3 DNA reads as TGTGCTAGTGGTACCGGGACAGGGGAAGAGACCCAGTACTTC. Translating it yields CASGTGTGEETQYF.

This clone was observed a single time. The chain uses TRBV6-5 and TRBJ2-2; possibly TRBD2 for D (6 bases). Trimming took off 7 bases at V and 4 bases at J, with 13 bases between the two ends. Looked up from germline, CDR1 is MNHEY and CDR2 is SVGAGI. The CDR3 spans 14 residues. The CDR3 sequence: CASTAREVTGELFF. CDR3 in DNA: TGTGCCAGCACGGCCAGGGAGGTCACCGGGGAGCTGTTTTTT.

J is TRBJ2-3 and V is TRBV4-1; 12 bases are shared with TRBD2. The CDR3 is made up of 19 amino acids. Germline V lookup: CDR1 MGHRA, CDR2 YSYEKL. With 0 bases clipped from V and 5 bases from J, the junction kept 12 bases outside the gene matches. CDR3 coding DNA: TGCGCCAGCAGCCAAGAAGAGGTGTCGTCTAGCGGGGGGGGAGATACGCAGTATTTT. Its protein is CASSQEEVSSSGGGDTQYF.

The CDR3 nucleotides are TGTGCCAGCAGTTACGGGGCAGGGAGAACTGAAGCTTTCTTT. It codes for CASSYGAGRTEAFF. V usage is TRBV6-5 and J usage is TRBJ1-1; perhaps TRBD1 as D (5 bases). V lost 2 bases and J lost 5, with 12 bases in between. Germline CDR1 reads MNHEY; CDR2 reads SVGAGI. The CDR3 runs 14 residues.

This rearrangement joins TRBV4-1 to TRBJ1-2; D remains unclear. Germline V lookup: CDR1 MGHRA, CDR2 YSYEKL. Trimming removed 4 bases from V and 2 bases from J, with 11 bases in between. The CDR3 is 14 residues long. The CDR3 is CASSPNGVNYGYTF. The CDR3 bases are TGCGCCAGCAGCCCCAACGGGGTGAACTATGGCTACACCTTC.

Regarding this clone: The DNA is left out, because the CDR3 cannot be placed on it with certainty; the CDR3 is given as TCRdb lists it. This chain connects TRBV7-2 to TRBJ1-2; the table's D call of TRBD1 was not tested on the DNA. The germline V gene has CDR1 SGHTA and CDR2 FQGNSA. The CDR3 extends over 16 residues, inclusive of both ends. This CDR3 is CASSSGQGLGNYGYTF.

V gene TRBV6-4 combines with J gene TRBJ1-1; the D gene is possibly TRBD1 (5 bases). The CDR3 is made up of 14 amino acids. CDR1 MRHNA and CDR2 SNTAGT come from the germline V gene. V lost 3 bases to trimming and J lost 5 bases, with 13 bases between them. CDR3 loop: CASSEKFQGTEAFF. Here the CDR3 DNA reads TGTGCCAGCAGTGAGAAGTTTCAGGGTACTGAAGCTTTCTTT.

The V and J genes are TRBV11-2 and TRBJ1-1, with TRBD1 matching 8 bases. The CDR3 is made up of 18 amino acids. Germline V gene sequence: CDR1 SGHAT, CDR2 FQNNGV. Trimming cost V 1 base and J 3 bases; bases outside gene matches: 13. The CDR3 is CASSLVGQGAGIYTEAFF. Written as DNA, the CDR3 is TGTGCCAGCAGCTTAGTAGGCCAGGGGGCAGGGATTTACACTGAAGCTTTCTTT.

The chain employs TRBV10-2 and TRBJ2-5, with D perhaps TRBD2 (5 bases). Trimming stripped 6 bases from V and 0 bases from J, with 17 bases between. CDR1 WSHSY and CDR2 SAAADI come from the germline V gene. The CDR3 loop spans 16 amino acids. The CDR3 region is CASRAGVLGYQETQYF. In DNA form, the CDR3 reads TGCGCCAGCAGGGCCGGGGTACTGGGGTACCAAGAGACCCAGTACTTC.

The chain uses TRBV27 and TRBJ1-2; TRBD1 aligns across 10 bases. Germline V gene data show CDR1 as MNHEY and CDR2 as SMNVEV (reference sequence). J lost 6 bases, V lost 6 bases, and 4 bases had no gene match. The CDR3 has 13 residues. The CDR3 bases are TGTGCCAGCAGGACAGGGGGCGTCGATGGCTACACCTTC. This sequence encodes CASRTGGVDGYTF.

This clone appeared a single time. V gene TRBV19 combines with J gene TRBJ2-2; D unresolved. The V and J ends lost 4 bases and 0 bases respectively, with 6 bases between them. The CDR3 runs to 14 residues. Per germline, CDR1 LNHDA and CDR2 SQIVND (reference sequence). CDR3 protein: CASSTTANTGELFF. DNA of the CDR3: TGTGCCAGTAGTACGACGGCGAACACCGGGGAGCTGTTTTTT.

The J gene is TRBJ2-1, the V gene TRBV5-1; the match to TRBD1 covers 8 bases. This CDR3 is built from 15 residues. Germline V lookup: CDR1 SGHRS, CDR2 YFSETQ. The trim removed 3 bases at V and 4 bases at J, leaving 6 bases unmatched. CDR3 nucleotide sequence: TGCGCCAGCAGCTCGACGGGACAGGATTACAATGAGCAGTTCTTC. It encodes CASSSTGQDYNEQFF.

The CDR3: CAWSRDSTYEQYF. In DNA, the CDR3 is TGTGCCTGGAGCCGGGACTCAACCTACGAGCAGTACTTC. This chain connects TRBV30 to TRBJ2-7, with a possible D match to TRBD2 (6 bases). The CDR3 runs to 13 residues. Germline CDR1 is GTSNPN and CDR2 is SVGIG (reference sequence). Trimming stripped 3 bases from V and 2 bases from J, with 11 bases between.

J is TRBJ1-2 and V is TRBV15; the match to TRBD1 covers 9 bases. This CDR3 has 19 amino acids. Germline CDR1 is LNHNV and CDR2 is YYDKDF (reference sequence). The V and J ends lost 1 base and 4 bases, in that order; junction bases with no gene match: 16. CDR3 sequence: CATSRVTITGGPRGYGYTF. DNA for the CDR3: TGTGCCACCAGCAGAGTAACTATCACAGGGGGCCCGAGGGGCTATGGCTACACCTTC.

This clone occurred a few times. The chain carries TRBV11-2 and TRBJ1-2; maybe TRBD1 (6 bases). V gave up 0 bases and J gave up 4 bases, with 12 bases separating them. Germline V gene lookup returns CDR1 SGHAT and CDR2 FQNNGV. The CDR3 consists of 15 residues. Here the CDR3 reads CASSLDFGTLYGYTF. DNA of the CDR3: TGTGCCAGCAGCTTAGATTTCGGGACACTCTATGGCTACACCTTC.

The chain carries TRBV23-1 and TRBJ2-7; TRBD1 matches 10 bases. TRBV23-1 belongs to the ORF category, with a function that is uncertain. The CDR3 has 14 amino acids. Trimming took 2 bases from V and 5 from J; bases not matched to a gene: 3. The CDR3 DNA is TGCGCCAGCAGTCAACGGGACAGGGGCAACGAGCAGTACTTC. Amino acids: CASSQRDRGNEQYF.